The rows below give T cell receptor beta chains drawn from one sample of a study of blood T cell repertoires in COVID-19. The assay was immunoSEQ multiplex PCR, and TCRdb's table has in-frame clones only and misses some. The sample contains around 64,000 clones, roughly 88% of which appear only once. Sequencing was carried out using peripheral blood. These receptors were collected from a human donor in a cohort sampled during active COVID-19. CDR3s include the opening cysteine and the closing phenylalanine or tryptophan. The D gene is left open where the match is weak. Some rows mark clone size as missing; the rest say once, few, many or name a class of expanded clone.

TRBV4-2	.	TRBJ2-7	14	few	CASSQVGGTPEQYF	TGTGCCAGCAGCCAAGTAGGCGGGACCCCCGAGCAGTACTTC
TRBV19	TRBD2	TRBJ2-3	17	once	CASTPASTSAVTDTQYF	TGTGCCAGTACCCCAGCCTCAACTAGCGCCGTCACAGATACGCAGTATTTT
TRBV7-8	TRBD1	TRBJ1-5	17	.	CASSLVGQGLRNQPQHF	TGTGCCAGCAGCTTAGTGGGACAGGGGTTACGGAATCAGCCCCAGCATTTT
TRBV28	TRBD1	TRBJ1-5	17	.	CASSPRQGRSSNQPQHF	TGTGCCAGCAGTCCTAGACAGGGGAGAAGTAGCAATCAGCCCCAGCATTTT
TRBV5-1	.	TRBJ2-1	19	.	CASSWAGQGPAGGRNEQFF	TGCGCCAGCAGCTGGGCGGGACAGGGCCCGGCGGGAGGGCGCAATGAGCAGTTCTTC
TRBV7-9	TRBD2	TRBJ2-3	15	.	CASSFGLAGTDTQYF	TGTGCCAGCAGCTTCGGACTAGCGGGAACAGATACGCAGTATTTT
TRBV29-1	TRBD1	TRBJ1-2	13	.	CSVDRTGGYGYTF	TGCAGCGTTGACCGGACAGGGGGCTATGGCTACACCTTC
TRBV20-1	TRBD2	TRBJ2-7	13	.	CSASLAGVGEQYF	TGCAGTGCTAGTCTAGCGGGAGTGGGGGAGCAGTACTTC
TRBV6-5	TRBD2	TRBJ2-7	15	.	CASSRIGLAGDEQYF	TGTGCCAGCAGTAGAATAGGACTAGCGGGAGACGAGCAGTACTTC
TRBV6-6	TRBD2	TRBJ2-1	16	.	CASSYSSGTTDNEQFF	TGTGCCAGCAGTTACTCGTCGGGGACTACTGACAATGAGCAGTTCTTC
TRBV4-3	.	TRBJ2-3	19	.	CASSQDVGVGLASTDTQYF	TGCGCCAGCAGCCAAGATGTCGGGGTAGGGCTGGCTAGCACAGATACGCAGTATTTT